The source of this T cell receptor beta chain is a study of T cells after posttransplantation cyclophosphamide. Using immunoSEQ multiplex PCR, the repertoire was profiled, and TCRdb retains in-frame clones only, with some absent. Counted here are around 30,000 clones, roughly 90% occurring once; the ten biggest clones make up 14% to 15%. This clone was seen only a few times. The antigen remains unidentified. Study outcomes and limitations: Tissue-infiltrating T cells from skin or gut overlapped little with blood T cells. Recipient CMV seropositivity and CMV reactivation strongly tracked TRB clonality. Donor-recipient repertoire similarity was low at 1-2 months, rising over year one.

Germline CDR1 reads MDHEN; CDR2 reads SYDVKM. The CDR3 contains 14 residues. Unmatched junction bases numbered 8, after V lost 7 bases and J lost 3 bases. The sequence came from a woman aged 40 to 50 with a blood cancer, CMV-positive, and with a related stem cell donor. The sequencing input was PBMCs. This chain links TRBV28 with TRBJ1-1; 7 bases are shared with TRBD1. CDR3: CASTLTGAYTEAFF. Here the CDR3 DNA reads TGTGCCAGCACCTTAACAGGGGCTTACACTGAAGCTTTCTTT.